Here is one T cell receptor beta chain with its context. Being one base from a much bigger clone, this may be a read error. Since no conserved phenylalanine or tryptophan closes the CDR3, a read error is the likely cause. Three rounds of nested PCR, following a modified ARM-PCR protocol, produced the TCRbeta library. TCRdb re-analysed the multiplex PCR reads in MiXCR, keeping a single row per CDR3 protein. The table lists roughly 66,000 distinct CDR3 sequences, 55% to 85% of them singletons, with roughly 27% in the top ten. This entry belongs to a study of tumor and adjacent non-tumor tissue in lung cancer. About the research overall: About 4.17 million productive TCRbeta reads were obtained per sample on average.

This sample's RNA came from whole unsorted tissue. Germline V gene sequence: CDR1 SGHVS, CDR2 FQNEAQ. Germline trimming cut 1 base from V and 6 bases from J; bases unmatched to any gene: 10. The CDR3 contains 16 residues. Sequenced input: lung tumor tissue. The chain has TRBV7-8 and TRBJ2-5; 8 nucleotides match TRBD1. The clonotype was recovered from a man aged 55 to 70 with non-small cell lung cancer. This CDR3 reads CASSLDGTGQGKTQYL. The CDR3 region has the DNA TGTGCCAGCAGCTTAGACGGGACAGGTCAAGGGAAGACCCAGTACCTC.